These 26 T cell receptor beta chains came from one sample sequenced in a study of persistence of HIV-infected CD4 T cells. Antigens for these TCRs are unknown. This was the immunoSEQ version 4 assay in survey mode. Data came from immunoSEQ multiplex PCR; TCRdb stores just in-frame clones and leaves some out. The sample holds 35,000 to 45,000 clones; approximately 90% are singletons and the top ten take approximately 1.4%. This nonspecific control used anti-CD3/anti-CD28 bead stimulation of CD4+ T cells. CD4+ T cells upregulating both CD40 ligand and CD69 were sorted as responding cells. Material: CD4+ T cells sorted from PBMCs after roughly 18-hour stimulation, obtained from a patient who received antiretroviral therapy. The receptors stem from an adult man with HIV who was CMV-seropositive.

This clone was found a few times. The CDR3 coding sequence is TGCGCCAGCAGCCATGAGGGGGTATATGGCTACACCTTC. Its protein product is CASSHEGVYGYTF. The J gene is TRBJ1-2, the V gene TRBV4-3; TRBD1 might be the D (6 bases). Germline V gives CDR1 LGHNA, CDR2 YSLEER. The CDR3 extends over 13 amino acids. The V end was cut by 3 bases, the J end by 5 bases, with 10 bases between.

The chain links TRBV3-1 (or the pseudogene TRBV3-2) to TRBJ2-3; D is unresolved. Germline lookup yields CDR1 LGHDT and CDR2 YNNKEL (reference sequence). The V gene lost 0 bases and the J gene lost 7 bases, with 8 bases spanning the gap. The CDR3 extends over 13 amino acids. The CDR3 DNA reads TGTGCCAGCAGCCAAGATGTTCGTAATACGCAGTATTTT. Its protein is CASSQDVRNTQYF.

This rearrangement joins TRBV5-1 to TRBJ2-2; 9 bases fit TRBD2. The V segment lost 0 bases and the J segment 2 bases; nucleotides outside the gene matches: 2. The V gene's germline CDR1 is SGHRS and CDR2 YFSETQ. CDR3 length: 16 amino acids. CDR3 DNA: TGCGCCAGCAGCTTGGGACTAGCGGTTAACACCGGGGAGCTGTTTTTT. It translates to CASSLGLAVNTGELFF.

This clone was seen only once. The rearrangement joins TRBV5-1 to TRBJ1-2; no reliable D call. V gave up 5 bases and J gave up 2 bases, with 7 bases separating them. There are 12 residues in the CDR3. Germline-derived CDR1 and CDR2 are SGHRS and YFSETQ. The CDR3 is CASRDGNYGYTF. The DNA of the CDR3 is TGCGCCAGCAGAGACGGGAACTATGGCTACACCTTC.

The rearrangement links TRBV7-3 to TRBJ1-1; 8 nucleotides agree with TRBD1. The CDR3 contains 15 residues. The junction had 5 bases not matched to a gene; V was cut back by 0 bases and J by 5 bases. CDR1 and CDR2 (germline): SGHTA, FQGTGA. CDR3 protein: CASSLTAGGETEAFF. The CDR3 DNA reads TGTGCCAGCAGCTTAACTGCAGGGGGCGAAACTGAAGCTTTCTTT.

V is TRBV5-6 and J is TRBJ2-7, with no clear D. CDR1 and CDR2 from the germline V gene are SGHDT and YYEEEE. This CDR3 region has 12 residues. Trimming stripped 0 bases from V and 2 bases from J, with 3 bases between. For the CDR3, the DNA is TGTGCCAGCAGCTTGGGGACCTACGAGCAGTACTTC. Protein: CASSLGTYEQYF.

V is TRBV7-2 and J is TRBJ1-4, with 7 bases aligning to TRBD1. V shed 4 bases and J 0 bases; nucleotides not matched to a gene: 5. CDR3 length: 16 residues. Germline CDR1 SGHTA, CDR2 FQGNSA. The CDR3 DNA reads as TGTGCCAGCAGCTGGGCTGGGACAGCAACTAATGAAAAACTGTTTTTT. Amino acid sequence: CASSWAGTATNEKLFF.

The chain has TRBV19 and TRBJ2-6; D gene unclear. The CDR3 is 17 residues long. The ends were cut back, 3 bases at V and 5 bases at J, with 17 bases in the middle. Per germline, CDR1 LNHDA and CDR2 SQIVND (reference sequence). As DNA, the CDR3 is TGTGCCAGTAGTATCCGCTCTGGGTCACTCAGGGCCAACGTCCTGACTTTC. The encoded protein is CASSIRSGSLRANVLTF.

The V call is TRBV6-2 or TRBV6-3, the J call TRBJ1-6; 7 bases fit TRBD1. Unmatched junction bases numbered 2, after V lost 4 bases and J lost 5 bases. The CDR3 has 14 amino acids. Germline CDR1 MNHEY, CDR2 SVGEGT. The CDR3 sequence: CASSWTGNNSPLHF. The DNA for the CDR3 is TGTGCCAGCAGTTGGACAGGAAATAATTCACCCCTCCACTTT.

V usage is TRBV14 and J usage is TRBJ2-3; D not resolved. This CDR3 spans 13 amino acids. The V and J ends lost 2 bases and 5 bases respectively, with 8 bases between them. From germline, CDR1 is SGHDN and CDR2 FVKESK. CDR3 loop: CASSQNSQDTQYF. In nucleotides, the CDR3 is TGTGCCAGCAGCCAAAATAGTCAAGATACGCAGTATTTT.

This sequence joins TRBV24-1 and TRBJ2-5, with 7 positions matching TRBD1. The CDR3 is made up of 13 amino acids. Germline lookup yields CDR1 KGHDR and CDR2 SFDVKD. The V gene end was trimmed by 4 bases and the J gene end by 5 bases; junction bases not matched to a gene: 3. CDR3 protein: CATSDPDRETQYF. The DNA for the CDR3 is TGTGCCACCAGTGACCCGGACAGGGAGACCCAGTACTTC.

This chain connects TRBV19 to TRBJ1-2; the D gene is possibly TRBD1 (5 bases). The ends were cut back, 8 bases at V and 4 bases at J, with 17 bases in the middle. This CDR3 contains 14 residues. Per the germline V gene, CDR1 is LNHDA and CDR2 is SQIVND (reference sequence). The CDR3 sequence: CASSRVGGLYGYTF. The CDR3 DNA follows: TGTGCCAGTTCCAGGGTGGGCGGCCTCTATGGCTACACCTTC. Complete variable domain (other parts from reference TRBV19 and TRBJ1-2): DGGITQSPKYLFRKEGQNVTLSCEQNLNHDAMYWYRQDPGQGLRLIYYSQIVNDFQKGDIAEGYSVSREKKESFPLTVTSAQKNPTAFYLCASSRVGGLYGYTFGSGTRLTVV.

Here the CDR3 reads CASSESGYNSPLHF. As DNA, the CDR3 is TGTGCCAGCAGTGAATCCGGCTATAATTCACCCCTCCACTTT. The chain joins TRBV25-1 to TRBJ1-6, with D unresolved. From germline, CDR1 is MGHDK and CDR2 SYGVNS. The V end lost 1 base, the J end lost 3 bases, and 4 bases lay between the germline ends. This CDR3 comprises 14 residues.

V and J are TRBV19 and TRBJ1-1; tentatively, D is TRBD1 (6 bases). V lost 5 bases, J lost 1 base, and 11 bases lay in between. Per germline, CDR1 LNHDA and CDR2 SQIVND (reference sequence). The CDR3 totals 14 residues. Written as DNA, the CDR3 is TGTGCCAGTAGTCTTGGACAGACGAACACTGAAGCTTTCTTT. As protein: CASSLGQTNTEAFF.

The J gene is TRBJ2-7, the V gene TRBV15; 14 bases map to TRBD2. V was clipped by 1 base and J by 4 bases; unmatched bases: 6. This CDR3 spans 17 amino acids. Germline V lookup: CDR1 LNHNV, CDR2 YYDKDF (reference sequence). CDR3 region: CATSRAGTSGSPYEQYF. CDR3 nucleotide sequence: TGTGCCACCAGCAGAGCCGGGACTAGCGGGAGTCCTTACGAGCAGTACTTC.

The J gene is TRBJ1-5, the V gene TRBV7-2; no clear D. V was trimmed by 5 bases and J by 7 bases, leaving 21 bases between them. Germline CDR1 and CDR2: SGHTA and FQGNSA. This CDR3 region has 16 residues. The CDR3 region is CASSQNFVGMGQPQHF. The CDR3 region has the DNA TGTGCCAGCAGCCAGAATTTCGTGGGGATGGGCCAGCCCCAGCATTTT.

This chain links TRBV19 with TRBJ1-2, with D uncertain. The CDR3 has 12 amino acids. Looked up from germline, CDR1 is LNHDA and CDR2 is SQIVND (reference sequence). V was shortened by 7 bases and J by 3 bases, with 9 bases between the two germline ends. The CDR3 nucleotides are TGTGCCAGTAACGGGCAGCACTATGGCTACACCTTC. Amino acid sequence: CASNGQHYGYTF. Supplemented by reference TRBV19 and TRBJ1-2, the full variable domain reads DGGITQSPKYLFRKEGQNVTLSCEQNLNHDAMYWYRQDPGQGLRLIYYSQIVNDFQKGDIAEGYSVSREKKESFPLTVTSAQKNPTAFYLCASNGQHYGYTFGSGTRLTVV.

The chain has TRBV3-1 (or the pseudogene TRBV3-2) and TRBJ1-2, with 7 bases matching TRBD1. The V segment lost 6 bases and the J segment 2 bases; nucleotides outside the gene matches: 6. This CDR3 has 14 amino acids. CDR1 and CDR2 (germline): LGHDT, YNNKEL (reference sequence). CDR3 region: CASRPLQGNYGYTF. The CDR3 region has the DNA TGTGCCAGCAGGCCCTTACAGGGGAACTATGGCTACACCTTC.

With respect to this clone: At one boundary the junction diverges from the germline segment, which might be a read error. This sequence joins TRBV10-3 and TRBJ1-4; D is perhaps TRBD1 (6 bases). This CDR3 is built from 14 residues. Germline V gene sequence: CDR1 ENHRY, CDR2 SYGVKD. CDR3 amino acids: CAINEGGNAEKLFF. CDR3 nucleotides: TGTGCCATCAATGAGGGGGGGAACGCGGAAAAACTGTTTTTT.

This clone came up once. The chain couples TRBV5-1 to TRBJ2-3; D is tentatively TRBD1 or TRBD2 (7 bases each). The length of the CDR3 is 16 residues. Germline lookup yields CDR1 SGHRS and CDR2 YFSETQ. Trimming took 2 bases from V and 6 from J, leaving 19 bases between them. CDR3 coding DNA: TGCGCCAGCAGCTTAGATTTCAGGGGGGGACCCGATACGCAGTATTTT. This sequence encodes CASSLDFRGGPDTQYF.

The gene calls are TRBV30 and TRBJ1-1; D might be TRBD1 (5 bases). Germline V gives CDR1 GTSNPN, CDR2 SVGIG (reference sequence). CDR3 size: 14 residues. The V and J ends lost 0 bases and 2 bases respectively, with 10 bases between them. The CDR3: CAWSVQGANTEAFF. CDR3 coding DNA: TGTGCCTGGAGTGTACAAGGGGCCAACACTGAAGCTTTCTTT.

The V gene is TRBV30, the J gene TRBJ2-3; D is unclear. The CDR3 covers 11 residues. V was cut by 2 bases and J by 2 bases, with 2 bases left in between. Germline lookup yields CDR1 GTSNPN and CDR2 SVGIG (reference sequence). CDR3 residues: CAWSNTDTQYF. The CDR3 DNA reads TGTGCCTGGAGTAACACAGATACGCAGTATTTT.

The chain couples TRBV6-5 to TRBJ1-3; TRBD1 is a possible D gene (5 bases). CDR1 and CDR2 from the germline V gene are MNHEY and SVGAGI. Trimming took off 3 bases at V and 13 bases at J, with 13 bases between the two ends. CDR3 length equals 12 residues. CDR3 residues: CASSYVGGSIYF. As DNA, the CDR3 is TGTGCCAGCAGTTATGTTGGGGGGTCTATATATTTT.

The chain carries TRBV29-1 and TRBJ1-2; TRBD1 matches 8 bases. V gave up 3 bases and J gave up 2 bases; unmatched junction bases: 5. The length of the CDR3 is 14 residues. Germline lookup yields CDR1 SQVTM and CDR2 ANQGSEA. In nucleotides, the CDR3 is TGCAGCGTTGACGATCGACAGGGGAACTATGGCTACACCTTC. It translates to CSVDDRQGNYGYTF.

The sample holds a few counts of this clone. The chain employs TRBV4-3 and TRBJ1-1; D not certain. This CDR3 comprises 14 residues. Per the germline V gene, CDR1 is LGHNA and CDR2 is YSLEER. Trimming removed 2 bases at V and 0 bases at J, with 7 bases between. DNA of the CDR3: TGCGCCAGCAGCCAACTTCGAATGAACACTGAAGCTTTCTTT. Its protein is CASSQLRMNTEAFF.

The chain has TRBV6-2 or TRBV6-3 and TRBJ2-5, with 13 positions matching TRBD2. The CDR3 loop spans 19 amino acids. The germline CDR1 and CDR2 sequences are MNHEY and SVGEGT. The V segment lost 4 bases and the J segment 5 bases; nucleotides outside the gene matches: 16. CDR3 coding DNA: TGTGCCAGCAGTTCCGGGACTAGCGGGAACGTTCGGCGGCTGGAGACCCAGTACTTC. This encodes CASSSGTSGNVRRLETQYF.